Below are 14 T cell receptor beta chains sequenced from a single sample in a study of shared T cell receptors in the human thymus. The protocol was immunoSEQ multiplex PCR, while the TCRdb copy is restricted to in-frame clones and leaves out a portion. Among some 640,000 clones, about 90% were seen once, and the ten largest hold 0.0094%. These data were likewise used in another study, on human thymus T cells.

The sample taken for sequencing was thymocytes. All receptors come from a boy under three years old with a congenital heart defect.

This clone occurred once. The chain carries TRBV14 and TRBJ2-1; D remains ambiguous. Germline V lookup: CDR1 SGHDN, CDR2 FVKESK. V lost 1 base to trimming and J lost 4 bases, with 17 bases between them. The CDR3 has 17 amino acids. The CDR3 DNA reads as TGTGCCAGCAGCCAAGTCTCTCGAGGTCGGGTATACAATGAGCAGTTCTTC. Amino acids: CASSQVSRGRVYNEQFF.

The chain links TRBV5-1 to TRBJ2-5; possibly TRBD2 for D (6 bases). The CDR3 runs to 16 residues. The germline V gene has CDR1 SGHRS and CDR2 YFSETQ. Deletions cut 1 base from V and 0 bases from J, with 13 bases between. CDR3 nucleotide sequence: TGCGCCAGCAGCTTGCTGGGGACTGCGGACCAAGAGACCCAGTACTTC. It encodes CASSLLGTADQETQYF.

The chain joins TRBV30 to TRBJ1-4; TRBD1 matches 7 bases. Germline CDR1 is GTSNPN and CDR2 is SVGIG (reference sequence). Trimming took 3 bases from V and 8 from J; bases not matched to a gene: 9. This CDR3 has 14 amino acids. The CDR3 reads CAWRGKGAGEKLFF. DNA for the CDR3: TGTGCCTGGAGGGGGAAGGGGGCAGGGGAAAAACTGTTTTTT. Based on the CDR3 plus reference TRBV30 and TRBJ1-4, the full variable domain is SQTIHQWPATLVQPVGSPLSLECTVEGTSNPNLYWYRQAAGRGLQLLFYSVGIGQISSEVPQNLSASRPQDRQFILSSKKLLLSDSGFYLCAWRGKGAGEKLFFGSGTQLSVL.

The chain couples TRBV21-1 to TRBJ2-5; TRBD1, the table's D call, lacks a check against the DNA. TRBV21-1 is tagged as a pseudogene. The CDR3 length is 13 residues. The CDR3 DNA follows: TGTGCCAGTACGCAACAGGTACAAGAGACCCAGTACTTC. It is translated as CASTQQVQETQYF.

The chain couples TRBV19 to TRBJ2-7; 7 nucleotides agree with TRBD1. With V trimmed by 5 bases and J by 6 bases, 10 bases remained unmatched. The CDR3 has 14 amino acids. The V gene's germline CDR1 is LNHDA and CDR2 SQIVND (reference sequence). CDR3 sequence (DNA): TGTGCCAGTAGTTCCGGGACAGCAAGTCGCGAGCAGTACTTC. Its translation: CASSSGTASREQYF.

As to this clone: Compared with germline, one end of the junction differs, possibly owing to a read error. The chain employs TRBV14 and TRBJ1-2, with D possibly TRBD1 on 6 matching bases. The CDR3 runs 15 residues. Per germline, CDR1 SGHDN and CDR2 FVKESK. The CDR3 DNA reads as TGTGCCAGCAGCCAGAAAACCGGGACAACCGACCCCATCTTCTTC. Protein: CASSQKTGTTDPIFF.

The J gene is TRBJ2-7, the V gene TRBV18; maybe TRBD2 (5 bases). This CDR3 has 12 residues. The germline gives CDR1 KGHSH, CDR2 LQKENI. With 1 base removed from V and 5 bases from J, the gap between germline ends came to 6 bases. The CDR3 here is CASSPLRDEQYF. CDR3 sequence (DNA): TGTGCCAGCTCACCACTGAGGGACGAGCAGTACTTC.

The chain couples TRBV19 to TRBJ1-2; TRBD1 matches 8 bases. Germline assignment: CDR1 LNHDA and CDR2 SQIVND (reference sequence). The CDR3 runs to 15 residues. V shed 6 bases, J shed 3 bases, and the junction held 9 bases outside the gene matches. This CDR3 reads CASSFLQGAYYGYTF. The CDR3 bases are TGTGCCAGTAGCTTCCTTCAGGGGGCTTACTATGGCTACACCTTC. The whole variable domain, remainder taken from reference TRBV19 and TRBJ1-2, is DGGITQSPKYLFRKEGQNVTLSCEQNLNHDAMYWYRQDPGQGLRLIYYSQIVNDFQKGDIAEGYSVSREKKESFPLTVTSAQKNPTAFYLCASSFLQGAYYGYTFGSGTRLTVV.

Comment on this clone: Sequence at one end of the junction differs from germline and may be a read error. This sample also contains other DNA sequences that code for the same CDR3. The rearrangement joins TRBV10-3 to TRBJ2-7; TRBD1 matches at 9 bases. CDR3 size: 15 residues. CDR1 is ENHRY, CDR2 SYGVKD, per germline. The CDR3 loop reads CAISGGQGYTYEQYF. CDR3 bases: TGCGCCATCAGTGGAGGACAGGGGTACACCTACGAGCAGTACTTC.

The chain couples TRBV21-1 to TRBJ2-3; no DNA check was done on the table's D call, TRBD1. TRBV21-1 is a known pseudogene. CDR3 length: 14 residues. CDR3: CASTQRGMVDTQYF. The CDR3 region has the DNA TGTGCCAGCACCCAAAGGGGTATGGTGGATACGCAGTATTTT.

The chain combines TRBV5-4 with TRBJ2-7; TRBD1 matches at 10 bases. This CDR3 has 16 residues. Germline lookup yields CDR1 SGHNT and CDR2 YYREEE (reference sequence). V lost 3 bases, J lost 6 bases, and 12 bases stayed unmatched. In nucleotides, the CDR3 is TGTGCCAGCAGCTGCTCGCCGAGACAGGGGGCTTGCGAGCAGTACTTC. Its protein product is CASSCSPRQGACEQYF.

In its sample, this clone was seen a few times. The CDR3 sequence is CASSPITGQGMNTEAFF. CDR3 nucleotide sequence: TGTGCCAGCAGCCCAATAACGGGACAGGGGATGAACACTGAAGCTTTCTTT. The chain couples TRBV14 to TRBJ1-1, with 10 bases aligning to TRBD1. This CDR3 region has 17 residues. Germline values: CDR1 SGHDN, CDR2 FVKESK. J was trimmed by 0 bases and V by 4 bases; bases with no gene match: 8.

The gene calls are TRBV11-1 and TRBJ2-1; 7 nucleotides line up with TRBD2. V gave up 5 bases and J gave up 7 bases; unmatched junction bases: 5. The CDR3 consists of 13 residues. CDR1 is SGHAT and CDR2 is FQDESV in the germline V gene (reference sequence). CDR3 protein: CASSPGLDNEQFF. For the CDR3, the DNA is TGTGCCAGCAGCCCCGGACTAGATAATGAGCAGTTCTTC. The full variable domain, in which reference TRBV11-1 and TRBJ2-1 provide the parts outside the CDR3, is EAEVAQSPRYKITEKSQAVAFWCDPISGHATLYWYRQILGQGPELLVQFQDESVVDDSQLPKDRFSAERLKGVDSTLKIQPAELGDSAMYLCASSPGLDNEQFFGPGTRLTVL.

CDR3 sequence: CASSPNTLPGQGRNEQFF. The DNA for the CDR3 is TGTGCCAGCAGCCCCAATACATTACCGGGACAGGGACGAAATGAGCAGTTCTTC. The chain joins TRBV11-2 to TRBJ2-1; 9 bases align to TRBD1. The V segment lost 5 bases and the J segment 7 bases; nucleotides outside the gene matches: 18. The germline gives CDR1 SGHAT, CDR2 FQNNGV. The CDR3 has 18 amino acids.